This entry lists 8 T cell receptor beta chains sequenced from one sample in a study of brain T cells in children with intractable seizures. Profiled with immunoSEQ multiplex PCR; TCRdb holds only in-frame clones, not every one. Of about 320,000 clones listed, approximately 93% are singletons. Time point indicated: blood from clinic visit 5 months post-surgery; TSC patient then seizure free. The sample consisted of peripheral blood, taken about 5 months after surgery. These receptors were collected from a boy under three years old with tuberous sclerosis and intractable seizures.

This chain links TRBV4-1 with TRBJ2-4; 8 positions agree with TRBD1. Losses at the gene ends were 2 bases for V and 7 bases for J; bases not matched to a gene: 4. Looked up from germline, CDR1 is MGHRA and CDR2 is YSYEKL. The CDR3 is 14 amino acids. CDR3 amino acids: CASSQLDRANIQYF. Written as DNA, the CDR3 is TGCGCCAGCAGCCAATTGGACAGGGCGAACATTCAGTACTTC.

This chain uses TRBV28 with TRBJ2-1; D is uncertain. The V end lost 2 bases, the J end lost 9 bases, and 5 bases lay between the germline ends. Germline CDR1 is MDHEN and CDR2 is SYDVKM. The CDR3 has 11 residues. The CDR3 sequence is CASSLGVEQFF. The DNA of the CDR3 is TGTGCCAGCAGTTTAGGGGTTGAGCAGTTCTTC.

The genes are TRBV6-6 and TRBJ2-7, with a tentative D call TRBD1 (5 bases). Germline V lookup: CDR1 MNHNY, CDR2 SVGAGI (reference sequence). Trimming stripped 4 bases from V and 4 bases from J, with 11 bases between. This CDR3 has 13 residues. CDR3 residues: CASSFIDSYEQYF. The CDR3 DNA is TGTGCCAGCAGTTTCATCGACAGTTACGAGCAGTACTTC.

The sample holds one count of this clone. The rearrangement joins TRBV14 to TRBJ1-2; D is perhaps TRBD1 (5 bases). Trimming shortened V by 0 bases and J by 6 bases, and 11 bases separated the two germline ends. The CDR3 extends over 14 amino acids. Germline CDR1 SGHDN, CDR2 FVKESK. The CDR3 reads CASSQDLRGDGYTF. CDR3 coding DNA: TGTGCCAGCAGCCAAGATTTGAGAGGGGATGGCTACACCTTC. Full variable domain (remainder filled in from reference TRBV14 and TRBJ1-2): EAGVTQFPSHSVIEKGQTVTLRCDPISGHDNLYWYRRVMGKEIKFLLHFVKESKQDESGMPNNRFLAERTGGTYSTLKVQPAELEDSGVYFCASSQDLRGDGYTFGSGTRLTVV.

The chain links TRBV6-5 to TRBJ1-1, with TRBD1 identical over 8 bases. The CDR3 covers 14 residues. Trimming took 8 bases from V and 6 from J; bases not matched to a gene: 11. The germline V gene has CDR1 MNHEY and CDR2 SVGAGI. CDR3 amino acids: CASAIQGGSPEAFF. DNA of the CDR3: TGTGCCAGCGCCATACAGGGGGGCTCTCCTGAAGCTTTCTTT.

The chain carries TRBV12-3 or TRBV12-4 and TRBJ2-7; 7 nucleotides align to TRBD2. This CDR3 has 13 residues. J gave up 3 bases and V 7 bases, and 6 bases lay outside the gene matches. CDR3 nucleotide sequence: TGTGCCAGCACGACGGGAGGCGGCTACGAGCAGTACTTC. Translating it yields CASTTGGGYEQYF.

The chain uses TRBV19 and TRBJ2-7, with TRBD1 matching over 8 bases. Germline V gene data show CDR1 as LNHDA and CDR2 as SQIVND (reference sequence). This CDR3 is 15 amino acids long. V trimming: 4 bases; J trimming: 3 bases; junction bases outside the gene matches: 8. Here the CDR3 reads CASSRTGGRDYEQYF. The CDR3 DNA reads TGTGCCAGTAGTAGAACAGGGGGTAGGGACTACGAGCAGTACTTC.

The chain uses TRBV19 and TRBJ2-3, with D perhaps matching TRBD2 (6 bases). Germline V gives CDR1 LNHDA, CDR2 SQIVND (reference sequence). The CDR3 runs to 19 residues. V was trimmed by 8 bases and J by 2 bases, leaving 29 bases between them. The CDR3 DNA follows: TGTGCCAGTCATCCTTGGGGCGGCGGGACCGTCGCCGTCACAGATACGCAGTATTTT. As protein: CASHPWGGGTVAVTDTQYF.